Listed below are T cell receptor beta chains from one sample, sequenced in a study of T cell responses to AZD1222 COVID-19 vaccine. Libraries were prepared by immunoSEQ multiplex PCR; TCRdb keeps only in-frame clonotypes and omits some of them. The sample carries more than 75,000 clones, around nine tenths recorded once. Here the sequenced sample was peripheral blood, taken 28 days after the second AZD1222 dose. The receptors originated from an adult who received the AZD1222 COVID-19 vaccine. The CDR3 runs from the conserved cysteine through the conserved F or W. The D gene is left open where the match is weak. Rows may omit the clone size; those that give it use once, few, many or a size class.

j_gene | v_gene | d_gene | abundance | CDR3aa | CDR3nt
TRBJ2-3 | TRBV4-1 | TRBD2 | NA | CASSQVGLAVDTQYF | TGCGCCAGCAGCCAAGTGGGACTAGCGGTCGATACGCAGTATTTT
TRBJ1-6 | TRBV4-3 | NA | NA | CASSPEQRSNSPLHF | TGCGCCAGCAGCCCAGAGCAACGAAGTAATTCACCCCTCCACTTT
TRBJ2-7 | TRBV10-3 | NA | NA | CAISDILTGLEEQYF | TGTGCCATCAGTGACATTCTCACAGGGTTAGAAGAGCAGTACTTC
TRBJ1-3 | TRBV3-1/TRBV3-2 | NA | NA | CASSQVFGNTIYF | TGTGCCAGCAGCCAAGTTTTTGGAAACACCATATATTTT
TRBJ1-3 | TRBV2 | NA | NA | CASKGLFSGNTIYF | TGTGCCAGCAAGGGACTCTTCTCTGGAAACACCATATATTTT
TRBJ2-7 | TRBV24-1 | TRBD1 | few | CATSDTGTGAYEQYF | TGTGCCACCAGTGATACCGGGACAGGGGCCTACGAGCAGTACTTC
TRBJ2-2 | TRBV6-1 | NA | NA | CASSDAGETGELFF | TGTGCCAGCAGTGACGCAGGGGAAACCGGGGAGCTGTTTTTT
TRBJ1-2 | TRBV7-9 | NA | NA | CASTLGLYTPTGSGYTF | TGTGCCAGCACCTTAGGTTTGTATACCCCGACAGGAAGTGGCTACACCTTC
TRBJ1-2 | TRBV16 | NA | NA | CASISGNFYGYTF | TGTGCCAGCATATCAGGGAATTTCTATGGCTACACCTTC
TRBJ2-7 | TRBV19 | TRBD2 | NA | CASSIGGSGSVHEQYF | TGTGCCAGTAGTATAGGGGGTAGCGGGAGTGTCCACGAGCAGTACTTC
TRBJ2-1 | TRBV19 | TRBD2 | few | CASKALGTSGRAFPPNEQFF | TGTGCCAGTAAGGCTCTTGGGACTAGCGGGAGGGCCTTCCCCCCCAATGAGCAGTTCTTC
TRBJ1-4 | TRBV6-6 | NA | once | CASSYSIGGNEKLFF | TGTGCCAGCAGTTACTCGATCGGGGGTAATGAAAAACTGTTTTTT
TRBJ2-7 | TRBV6-5 | TRBD2 | NA | CASSWTSESYEQYF | TGTGCCAGCAGTTGGACTAGCGAATCCTACGAGCAGTACTTC
TRBJ1-1 | TRBV7-2 | NA | NA | CASSLKLKFMNTEAFF | TGTGCCAGCAGCTTAAAACTCAAGTTCATGAACACTGAAGCTTTCTTT
TRBJ2-1 | TRBV6-4 | NA | NA | CASSDSSTGISNEQFF | TGTGCCAGCAGTGACTCCTCCACTGGGATATCCAATGAGCAGTTCTTC
TRBJ1-1 | TRBV5-4 | NA | NA | CASSLFAQGGTEAFF | TGTGCCAGCAGCTTGTTTGCCCAGGGCGGCACTGAAGCTTTCTTT
TRBJ2-7 | TRBV9 | NA | NA | CAPPQRTSYEQYF | TGTGCCCCCCCCCAGCGGACCTCCTACGAGCAGTACTTC
TRBJ1-5 | TRBV20-1 | NA | NA | CSASWAGVQPQHF | TGCAGTGCTAGTTGGGCAGGGGTTCAGCCCCAGCATTTT
TRBJ2-2 | TRBV27 | TRBD2 | NA | CASSFKAGGSGELFF | TGTGCCAGCAGTTTTAAGGCGGGAGGGTCCGGGGAGCTGTTTTTT
TRBJ2-7 | TRBV6-2/TRBV6-3 | TRBD2 | few | CASSYTSGSYEQYF | TGTGCCAGCAGTTACACTAGCGGCTCCTACGAGCAGTACTTC
TRBJ1-4 | TRBV7-8 | NA | once | CASSPFRVGANEKLFF | TGTGCCAGCAGCCCGTTCAGGGTTGGGGCTAATGAAAAACTGTTTTTT
TRBJ2-7 | TRBV3-1/TRBV3-2 | TRBD1 | once | CASSHWTRGQGEYF | TGTGCCAGCAGCCATTGGACTAGAGGACAGGGGGAGTACTTC
TRBJ1-4 | TRBV28 | NA | NA | CASSPWGKLFF | TGTGCCAGCAGTCCATGGGGAAAACTGTTTTTT
TRBJ1-1 | TRBV30 | TRBD1 | NA | CAWSAGTENTEAFF | TGTGCCTGGAGTGCCGGGACAGAGAACACTGAAGCTTTCTTT
TRBJ1-6 | TRBV27 | TRBD1 | once | CASSLLRGRENSPLHF | TGTGCCAGCAGTTTACTAAGGGGGCGTGAGAATTCACCCCTCCACTTT
TRBJ1-2 | TRBV7-2 | NA | NA | CASSLDRRNYGYTF | TGTGCCAGCAGCTTAGACAGGAGAAACTATGGCTACACCTTC
TRBJ2-7 | TRBV19 | TRBD2 | few | CASSIDLAGVVREQYF | TGTGCCAGTAGTATTGACCTAGCGGGAGTTGTCCGCGAGCAGTACTTC
TRBJ2-1 | TRBV4-2 | TRBD1 | NA | CASSQDAGGPYNEQFF | TGTGCCAGCAGCCAAGATGCAGGGGGACCATACAATGAGCAGTTCTTC
TRBJ1-1 | TRBV11-2 | TRBD1 | NA | CASSFLQGAVEAFF | TGTGCCAGCAGCTTTTTACAGGGGGCGGTTGAAGCTTTCTTT
TRBJ2-1 | TRBV11-2 | TRBD2 | few | CASSLGFLAGGHSEQFF | TGTGCCAGCAGCTTAGGATTCCTGGCGGGAGGGCATAGTGAGCAGTTCTTC
TRBJ2-7 | TRBV4-1 | TRBD1 | NA | CASSLQGAAPYEQYF | TGCGCCAGCAGCCTCCAGGGGGCGGCCCCCTACGAGCAGTACTTC
TRBJ1-2 | TRBV5-5 | TRBD1 | NA | CASSLSRGLDGYTF | TGTGCCAGCAGCTTGTCCAGGGGGCTTGATGGCTACACCTTC
TRBJ2-3 | TRBV2 | NA | NA | CASRGQATDTQYF | TGTGCCAGCAGGGGGCAGGCCACAGATACGCAGTATTTT
TRBJ2-1 | TRBV6-6 | TRBD1 | NA | CASSPGTGVRLHGEQFF | TGTGCCAGCAGTCCCGGGACAGGGGTTCGGCTACATGGTGAGCAGTTCTTC
TRBJ2-3 | TRBV6-4 | NA | NA | CASSSGPDTDTQYF | TGTGCCAGCTCCTCGGGGCCTGACACAGATACGCAGTATTTT
TRBJ1-2 | TRBV5-5 | TRBD1 | few | CASSNRDRGWGYTF | TGTGCCAGCAGCAACCGGGACAGGGGCTGGGGCTACACCTTC
TRBJ1-2 | TRBV6-2/TRBV6-3 | NA | NA | CASSYMNGYTF | TGTGCCAGCAGTTATATGAACGGCTACACCTTC
TRBJ2-3 | TRBV7-9 | TRBD2 | NA | CASSRGGAGTDTQYF | TGTGCCAGCAGCCGCGGGGGGGCGGGCACAGATACGCAGTATTTT
TRBJ2-5 | TRBV6-1 | NA | NA | CASSEFVRPVEGGTQYF | TGTGCCAGCAGTGAATTCGTCAGGCCAGTGGAAGGGGGGACCCAGTACTTC
TRBJ2-2 | TRBV3-1/TRBV3-2 | NA | few | CASSQVLRIGTGELFF | TGTGCCAGCAGCCAAGTTCTACGGATTGGGACCGGGGAGCTGTTTTTT
TRBJ2-7 | TRBV10-3 | NA | NA | CAISDTAASRYEQYF | TGTGCCATCAGTGATACGGCCGCTAGCAGATACGAGCAGTACTTC
TRBJ2-3 | TRBV27 | NA | NA | CASSSTPGAGSSTDTQYF | TGTGCCAGCAGTTCCACACCCGGGGCGGGGTCTAGCACAGATACGCAGTATTTT
TRBJ2-1 | TRBV4-1 | TRBD2 | NA | CASSTSLLSGSGDNEQFF | TGCGCCAGCAGCACAAGCCTTCTTAGCGGGAGCGGGGACAATGAGCAGTTCTTC
TRBJ1-5 | TRBV10-1 | TRBD1 | NA | CASRTGASQPQHF | TGCGCCAGCAGGACAGGGGCGAGTCAGCCCCAGCATTTT
TRBJ1-1 | TRBV7-8 | NA | NA | CASSLVVLGDTEAFF | TGTGCCAGCAGCTTAGTTGTCTTGGGGGACACTGAAGCTTTCTTT
TRBJ2-5 | TRBV15 | TRBD1 | NA | CATSRAGRGYETQYF | TGTGCCACCAGCAGAGCGGGCAGGGGGTACGAGACCCAGTACTTC
TRBJ1-6 | TRBV6-5 | TRBD1 | NA | CASRDRGLDSPLHF | TGTGCCAGCAGGGACAGGGGGCTTGATTCACCCCTCCACTTT
TRBJ2-6 | TRBV6-1 | NA | once | CASSESYSGANVLTF | TGTGCCAGCAGTGAGTCGTACTCTGGGGCCAACGTCCTGACTTTC
TRBJ2-3 | TRBV28 | NA | NA | CASSQTGRDTQYF | TGTGCCAGCAGCCAAACAGGGAGAGATACGCAGTATTTT
TRBJ2-3 | TRBV6-2/TRBV6-3 | TRBD2 | NA | CASSTNPAGGWEGLTDTQYF | TGTGCCAGCAGTACAAACCCAGCGGGAGGGTGGGAAGGACTCACAGATACGCAGTATTTT
TRBJ2-7 | TRBV19 | NA | NA | CASSIDRRYEQYF | TGTGCCAGTAGTATAGATCGGAGATACGAGCAGTACTTC
TRBJ1-4 | TRBV19 | NA | NA | CASYGRAGEKLFF | TGTGCCTCCTACGGAAGGGCAGGTGAAAAACTGTTTTTT
TRBJ2-1 | TRBV2 | TRBD2 | NA | CASSEAFGYGRDYYNEQFF | TGTGCCAGCAGTGAAGCTTTTGGATATGGTCGGGACTACTACAATGAGCAGTTCTTC
TRBJ1-2 | TRBV5-4 | TRBD1 | NA | CASSLAGGTYGYTF | TGTGCCAGCAGCTTGGCAGGGGGAACATATGGCTACACCTTC